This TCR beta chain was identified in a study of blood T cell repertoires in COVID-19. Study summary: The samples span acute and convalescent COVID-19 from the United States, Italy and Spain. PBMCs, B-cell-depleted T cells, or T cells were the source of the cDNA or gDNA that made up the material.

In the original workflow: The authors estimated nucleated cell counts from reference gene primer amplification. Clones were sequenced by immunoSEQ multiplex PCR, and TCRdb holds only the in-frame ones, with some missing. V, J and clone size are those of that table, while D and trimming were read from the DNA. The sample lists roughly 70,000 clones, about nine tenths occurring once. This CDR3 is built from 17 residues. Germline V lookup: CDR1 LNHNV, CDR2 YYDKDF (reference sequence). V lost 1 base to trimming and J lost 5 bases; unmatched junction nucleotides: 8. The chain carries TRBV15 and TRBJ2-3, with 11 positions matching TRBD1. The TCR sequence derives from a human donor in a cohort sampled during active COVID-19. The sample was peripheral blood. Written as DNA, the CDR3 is TGTGCCACCAGCAGAGCCCGGGACAGGGGGACTGAAGATACGCAGTATTTT. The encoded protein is CATSRARDRGTEDTQYF.